The 14 T cell receptor beta chains below were found in one sample sequenced in a study of blood T cells in healthy people across ages. A second PCR, run for roughly 7 to 12 cycles, used a sample-barcoded 5' primer plus a J-beta primer mix. TCRdb passed the 5' RACE reads through MiXCR, listing each CDR3 protein once. In the table there are over 600,000 distinct CDR3 sequences, approximately 40% of which are singletons. What was sequenced was blood. The origin of the receptors is a man older than 75 in good health.

There are a few counts of this clonotype. The chain employs TRBV10-3 and TRBJ2-3, with D possibly matching TRBD2 (6 bases). Germline V gives CDR1 ENHRY, CDR2 SYGVKD. The CDR3 covers 15 residues. V was trimmed by 3 bases and J by 0 bases, leaving 10 bases between them. The CDR3 region is CAISDPGLSTDTQYF. In nucleotides, the CDR3 is TGTGCCATCAGTGATCCGGGACTTAGCACAGATACGCAGTATTTT.

V usage is TRBV7-2 and J usage is TRBJ1-6; D may be TRBD1 (6 bases). Germline CDR1 reads SGHTA; CDR2 reads FQGNSA. The CDR3 totals 14 residues. V lost 6 bases to trimming and J lost 9 bases, with 15 bases between them. CDR3 residues: CASRATGGVSPLHF. The CDR3 DNA reads TGTGCCAGCAGGGCGACAGGAGGGGTTTCACCCCTCCACTTT. Full variable domain (rest looked up from reference TRBV7-2 and TRBJ1-6): GAGVSQSPSNKVTEKGKDVELRCDPISGHTALYWYRQSLGQGLEFLIYFQGNSAPDKSGLPSDRFSAERTGGSVSTLTIQRTQQEDSAVYLCASRATGGVSPLHFGNGTRLTVT.

The chain has TRBV20-1 and TRBJ1-1; TRBD1 agrees at 7 bases. V was clipped by 4 bases and J by 6 bases; unmatched bases: 11. The CDR3 length is 14 residues. Germline CDR1 reads DFQATT; CDR2 reads SNEGSKA (reference sequence). The CDR3 loop reads CSANLQAQGAEAFF. The CDR3 DNA is TGCAGTGCTAACCTACAGGCCCAGGGGGCTGAAGCTTTCTTT.

This clonotype was seen ten or more times. The genes are TRBV20-1 and TRBJ2-7; TRBD1 might be the D (5 bases). Trimming removed 3 bases at V and 7 bases at J, with 25 bases between. Germline V gives CDR1 DFQATT, CDR2 SNEGSKA (reference sequence). This CDR3 has 16 residues. CDR3 protein: CSASPRDRVQGREQYF. CDR3 nucleotide sequence: TGCAGTGCTAGCCCCAGGGATAGGGTTCAGGGTCGAGAGCAGTACTTC.

This clonotype showed up just a few times. The chain uses TRBV5-1 and TRBJ2-7; D not resolved. V was cut by 1 base and J by 2 bases, with 13 bases left in between. CDR3 size: 15 residues. Germline V gene lookup returns CDR1 SGHRS and CDR2 YFSETQ. The CDR3, as DNA: TGCGCCAGCAGCTTGATCACCGGAATGACCTACGAGCAGTACTTC. Its protein is CASSLITGMTYEQYF.

The chain joins TRBV20-1 to TRBJ2-1; the D gene is possibly TRBD2 (5 bases). CDR1 and CDR2 from the germline V gene are DFQATT and SNEGSKA (reference sequence). The CDR3 is 13 amino acids. V lost 6 bases and J 6 bases, leaving 15 bases between the germline ends. The chain's CDR3 is CSAPTAGVNEQFF. The DNA of the CDR3 is TGCAGTGCACCCACGGCGGGCGTCAATGAGCAGTTCTTC.

This clonotype came up many times. The chain links TRBV29-1 to TRBJ2-5, with 9 positions matching TRBD2. Losses at the gene ends were 7 bases for V and 2 bases for J; bases not matched to a gene: 5. The CDR3 is 13 amino acids. Germline V gene lookup returns CDR1 SQVTM and CDR2 ANQGSEA. The CDR3: CSELTSGQETQYF. The CDR3 DNA reads as TGCAGCGAGCTGACTAGCGGACAAGAGACCCAGTACTTC.

The chain joins TRBV7-9 to TRBJ2-4, with 12 bases matching TRBD2. The tail of the sequence fits TRBJ2-5 better, so the J call may be wrong. Germline CDR1 SEHNR, CDR2 FQNEAQ (reference sequence). The CDR3 consists of 17 residues. For the CDR3, the DNA is TGTGCCAGCAGCCCCTCCCCTAGCGGGGGGGCTCAAGAGACCCAGTACTTC. Encoded protein: CASSPSPSGGAQETQYF.

The chain is built from TRBV5-1 and TRBJ2-5, with D tentatively TRBD1 or TRBD2 (6 bases each). The CDR3 loop spans 16 amino acids. Germline V CDR1 and CDR2: SGHRS, YFSETQ. V lost 4 bases and J lost 3, with 19 bases in between. This chain's CDR3 is CASSRLGGVSEETQYF. The DNA for the CDR3 is TGCGCCAGCAGCCGACTAGGGGGTGTGTCGGAAGAGACCCAGTACTTC. The variable domain in full, with the rest retrieved from reference TRBV5-1 and TRBJ2-5, is KAGVTQTPRYLIKTRGQQVTLSCSPISGHRSVSWYQQTPGQGLQFLFEYFSETQRNKGNFPGRFSGRQFSNSRSEMNVSTLELGDSALYLCASSRLGGVSEETQYFGPGTRLLVL.

This chain connects TRBV29-1 to TRBJ1-1; D is possibly TRBD1 (5 bases). Germline CDR1 and CDR2: SQVTM and ANQGSEA. The CDR3 totals 12 residues. V dropped 7 bases and J dropped 5 bases, with 14 bases sitting between them. This chain's CDR3 is CSAIGGGTEAFF. In DNA, the CDR3 is TGCAGCGCCATCGGGGGTGGTACTGAAGCTTTCTTT.

This clonotype has a handful of counts. V usage is TRBV29-1 and J usage is TRBJ2-7; D could derive from TRBD1 or TRBD2 (5 bases each). Trimming took off 3 bases at V and 9 bases at J, with 12 bases between the two ends. Germline-derived CDR1 and CDR2 are SQVTM and ANQGSEA. The CDR3 is 11 residues long. CDR3 DNA sequence: TGCAGCGTTGAGGAGGCAGGGAGGCAGTACTTC. As protein: CSVEEAGRQYF.

Only a few counts were recorded for this clonotype. The chain links TRBV7-2 to TRBJ2-5; D is unclear. Germline V CDR1 and CDR2: SGHTA, FQGNSA. The V and J ends lost 5 bases and 4 bases respectively, with 20 bases between them. This CDR3 region has 16 residues. The CDR3: CASSNGLLRPTETQYF. The CDR3 DNA reads TGTGCCAGCAGCAATGGGCTCCTACGGCCGACAGAGACCCAGTACTTC.

This clonotype was counted only a few times. The rearrangement joins TRBV29-1 to TRBJ1-2; D not certain. The CDR3 is 15 amino acids. Germline V gene data show CDR1 as SQVTM and CDR2 as ANQGSEA. V lost 4 bases and J lost 2, with 17 bases in between. The CDR3 reads CSVATGSTLNYGYTF. For the CDR3, the DNA is TGCAGCGTTGCCACCGGATCAACCTTAAACTATGGCTACACCTTC.

Turning to this clonotype: The junction differs from germline at one of its ends, possibly a read error. V is TRBV7-6 and J is TRBJ2-5; 7 bases fit TRBD2. The CDR3 sequence is 16 residues long. Per the germline V gene, CDR1 is SGHVS and CDR2 is FNYEAQ. The CDR3 protein is CACSLAPRRGQETQYF. The CDR3 region has the DNA TGTGCCTGCAGCTTAGCGCCGAGGCGGGGGCAAGAGACCCAGTACTTC. The full variable domain, with the rest looked up from reference TRBV7-6 and TRBJ2-5, is GAGVSQSPRYKVTKRGQDVALRCDPISGHVSLYWYRQALGQGPEFLTYFNYEAQQDKSGLPNDRFSAERPEGSISTLTIQRTEQRDSAMYRCACSLAPRRGQETQYFGPGTRLLVL.